The rows below give T cell receptor beta chains drawn from one sample of a study of blood T cells in healthy people across ages. TCRdb recomputed calls from the 5' RACE reads with MiXCR, one row per CDR3 protein. The repertoire consists of around 1.5 million distinct CDR3 sequences, with approximately 40% occurring once and the leading ten covering roughly 7.9%. The sequencing sample was made of blood. The receptor source for this set is a young woman in good health. CDR3s include the opening cysteine and the closing phenylalanine or tryptophan. A D gene is named only where the DNA matches it firmly. Clone size is shown for a subset of rows, as once, few, many or a class of expanded clone.

D gene	clone size	V gene	J gene	CDR3 protein	CDR3 DNA
-	-	TRBV6-6	TRBJ2-5	CASSYARQQETQYF	TGTGCCAGCAGTTACGCGAGGCAGCAAGAGACCCAGTACTTC
-	-	TRBV7-2	TRBJ2-7	CASSLGARGSRYEQYF	TGTGCCAGCAGCTTAGGGGCGAGGGGAAGTAGGTACGAGCAGTACTTC
-	-	TRBV28	TRBJ1-1	CASSPGQLLYTEAFF	TGTGCCAGCAGTCCCGGACAGTTACTGTACACTGAAGCTTTCTTT
TRBD1	-	TRBV4-2	TRBJ2-1	CASSRDRVSYNEQFF	TGTGCCAGCAGCCGGGACAGGGTGTCCTACAATGAGCAGTTCTTC
TRBD1	-	TRBV28	TRBJ2-7	CASRPPGTGKYEQYF	TGTGCCAGCAGGCCCCCGGGGACAGGGAAATACGAGCAGTACTTC
TRBD2	-	TRBV7-9	TRBJ2-5	CASSPKEREGLETQYF	TGTGCCAGCAGTCCCAAGGAGCGGGAGGGCCTTGAGACCCAGTACTTC
TRBD2	-	TRBV6-1	TRBJ2-1	CASSEGTSGGARQFF	TGTGCCAGCAGTGAAGGGACTAGCGGGGGGGCTCGGCAGTTCTTC
TRBD2	-	TRBV7-2	TRBJ2-2	CASSLSGLAGRRNTGELFF	TGTGCCAGCAGCTTATCGGGACTAGCGGGACGTCGGAACACCGGGGAGCTGTTTTTT
TRBD2	-	TRBV20-1	TRBJ2-5	CSATPGGRETQYF	TGCAGTGCTACCCCGGGCGGGAGAGAGACCCAGTACTTC
TRBD2	-	TRBV12-3/TRBV12-4	TRBJ2-7	CASSSGLAGGRYEQYF	TGTGCCAGCAGTTCCGGACTAGCGGGGGGGCGGTACGAGCAGTACTTC
-	few	TRBV6-2/TRBV6-3	TRBJ2-1	CASSPVPTEQFF	TGTGCCAGCAGCCCGGTCCCGACGGAGCAGTTCTTC
-	-	TRBV29-1	TRBJ2-1	CSGGDGEQFF	TGCAGCGGAGGGGACGGGGAGCAGTTCTTC
TRBD2	-	TRBV11-2	TRBJ2-5	CASSRATTSGKETQYF	TGTGCCAGCAGCCGAGCGACGACTAGCGGAAAAGAGACCCAGTACTTC
-	-	TRBV10-3	TRBJ2-2	CAIRGTGSGELFF	TGTGCCATCAGGGGAACAGGGTCCGGGGAGCTGTTTTTT
-	-	TRBV5-5	TRBJ1-2	CASSYLRGGYGYTF	TGTGCCAGCAGCTACCTGCGGGGGGGCTATGGCTACACCTTC
-	few	TRBV9	TRBJ1-3	CASSVGGFSGNTIYF	TGTGCCAGCAGCGTAGGGGGATTCTCTGGAAACACCATATATTTT